The rows below give T cell receptor beta chains drawn from one sample of a study of response to subunit inactivated influenza vaccine. MiXCR was run by TCRdb on the RT-PCR reads, yielding one entry per CDR3 protein. The data contain hundreds of thousands of distinct CDR3 sequences, around 8% of them seen just once; the ten biggest clones take up under 15%. The sample consisted of PBMCs from blood, taken around 25 months after vaccination. The receptors were gathered from a man aged 50-75 years who received an inactivated influenza vaccine. Both conserved end residues are part of each CDR3. The D gene is left open where the match is weak. Not every row has a clone size; where given, it reads once, few, many or a size class.

.,.,TRBJ1-1,TRBV29-1,CSVAQVNTEAFF,TGCAGCGTAGCTCAAGTGAACACTGAAGCTTTCTTT
.,few,TRBJ2-5,TRBV12-3/TRBV12-4,CASRGRDQETQYF,TGTGCCAGCAGGGGACGGGACCAAGAGACCCAGTACTTC
.,few,TRBJ2-5,TRBV11-2,CASSPSWGETQYF,TGTGCCAGCAGCCCCAGCTGGGGGGAGACCCAGTACTTC
TRBD1,many,TRBJ1-6,TRBV7-2,CASSQTGVGSPLHF,TGTGCCAGCAGCCAGACAGGGGTGGGCTCACCCCTCCACTTT
TRBD2,many,TRBJ2-3,TRBV10-3,CAISEGLAGGPLNTDTQYF,TGTGCCATCAGTGAGGGGCTAGCGGGAGGGCCCCTTAACACAGATACGCAGTATTTT
TRBD1,.,TRBJ2-7,TRBV11-2,CASSSAGTGVREQYF,TGTGCCAGCAGCTCTGCCGGGACAGGGGTACGTGAGCAGTACTTC
.,few,TRBJ2-3,TRBV5-1,CASSHEGVTDTQYF,TGCGCCAGCAGCCATGAGGGGGTCACAGATACGCAGTATTTT
.,few,TRBJ2-1,TRBV6-1,CASKAASSYNEQFF,TGTGCCAGCAAGGCGGCGAGCTCCTACAATGAGCAGTTCTTC
.,once,TRBJ2-7,TRBV6-1,CASSEVRDYEQYF,TGTGCCAGCAGTGAAGTCAGGGACTACGAGCAGTACTTC
TRBD1,.,TRBJ1-1,TRBV12-3/TRBV12-4,CASSLRGQGEAEAFF,TGTGCCAGCAGTTTAAGGGGACAGGGGGAAGCTGAAGCTTTCTTT
.,few,TRBJ2-5,TRBV9,CASSVETGLGTQYF,TGTGCCAGCAGCGTTGAAACAGGGTTGGGGACCCAGTACTTC
.,few,TRBJ2-5,TRBV20-1,CSAPPRPRVETQYF,TGCAGTGCTCCTCCCCGGCCCAGAGTAGAGACCCAGTACTTC
TRBD1,few,TRBJ1-5,TRBV20-1,CSAQTGSNQPQHF,TGCAGTGCCCAGACAGGGAGCAATCAGCCCCAGCATTTT
.,.,TRBJ2-6,TRBV28,CASREKSSGANVLTF,TGTGCCAGCAGGGAGAAGAGCTCTGGGGCCAACGTCCTGACTTTC
TRBD1,few,TRBJ2-3,TRBV10-2,CASATGTGAQGTDTQYF,TGCGCCAGCGCTACTGGGACAGGGGCGCAGGGCACAGATACGCAGTATTTT
.,.,TRBJ2-7,TRBV7-9,CASSGPGRTNEQYF,TGTGCCAGCAGCGGACCGGGACGGACAAACGAGCAGTACTTC
.,.,TRBJ1-4,TRBV18,CASSPPNRSGWEKLFF,TGTGCCAGCTCACCACCTAACAGGAGTGGATGGGAAAAACTGTTTTTT
.,.,TRBJ1-6,TRBV15,CATSSRYSDSPLHF,TGTGCCACCAGCAGCCGGTATTCGGATTCACCCCTCCACTTT
TRBD1,few,TRBJ1-1,TRBV29-1,CSVVGGQIDTEAFF,TGCAGCGTTGTGGGGGGACAGATCGACACTGAAGCTTTCTTT
TRBD1,.,TRBJ2-1,TRBV24-1,CATSDLQGAPYNEQFF,TGTGCCACCAGTGATTTACAGGGGGCCCCCTACAATGAGCAGTTCTTC
.,many,TRBJ1-5,TRBV30,CAWSIQGNQPQHF,TGTGCCTGGAGTATCCAGGGGAATCAGCCCCAGCATTTT
.,few,TRBJ2-2,TRBV3-1,CASSEQGVDTGELFF,TGTGCCAGCAGCGAACAGGGAGTGGACACCGGGGAGCTGTTTTTT
TRBD2,many,TRBJ2-3,TRBV20-1,CSASNGLATDTQYF,TGCAGTGCTAGCAATGGACTAGCTACAGATACGCAGTATTTT
.,few,TRBJ2-1,TRBV7-2,CASSLRSERKQFF,TGTGCCAGCAGCTTACGGTCCGAGCGGAAGCAGTTCTTC
.,few,TRBJ2-3,TRBV20-1,CSASDRPDTQYF,TGCAGTGCGTCAGATCGTCCAGATACGCAGTATTTT
.,many,TRBJ2-5,TRBV12-3/TRBV12-4,CASSNTGSETQYF,TGTGCCAGCAGTAACACAGGGTCCGAGACCCAGTACTTC
.,few,TRBJ2-2,TRBV20-1,CSARLPGVRTGELFF,TGCAGTGCTAGATTACCGGGAGTAAGGACCGGGGAGCTGTTTTTT
.,few,TRBJ2-5,TRBV19,CASKSLGQETQYF,TGTGCCAGTAAATCACTAGGGCAAGAGACCCAGTACTTC